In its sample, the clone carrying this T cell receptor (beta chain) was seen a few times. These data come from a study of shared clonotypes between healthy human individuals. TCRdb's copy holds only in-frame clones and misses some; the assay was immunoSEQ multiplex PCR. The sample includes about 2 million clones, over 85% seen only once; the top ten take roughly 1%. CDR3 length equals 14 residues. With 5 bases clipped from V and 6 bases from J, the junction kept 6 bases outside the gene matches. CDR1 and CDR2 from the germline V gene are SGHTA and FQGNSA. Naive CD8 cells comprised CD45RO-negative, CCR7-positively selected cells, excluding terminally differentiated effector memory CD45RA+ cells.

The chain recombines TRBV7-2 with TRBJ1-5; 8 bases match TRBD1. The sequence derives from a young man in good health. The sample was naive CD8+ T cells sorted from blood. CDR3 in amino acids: CASSIDRGRQPQHF. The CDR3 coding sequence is TGTGCCAGCAGCATTGACAGGGGACGTCAGCCCCAGCATTTT.